Listed below are T cell receptor beta chains from one sample, sequenced in a study of pediatric ulcerative colitis. Sequencing was performed with immunoSEQ multiplex PCR; in TCRdb, only in-frame clones are kept and a portion is missing. The repertoire holds 40,000 to 60,000 clones, with under 80% as singletons. Source material: gut tissue. The receptors were sampled from a girl aged 5 to 17 with moderate ulcerative colitis. Both conserved end residues are part of each CDR3. D genes are given only for firm matches.

V,D,CDR3
TRBV7-2,.,CASSFYRDSYEQYF
TRBV4-1,.,CASSPRTGTYEQYF
TRBV30,.,CAWSSQDNYGYTF
TRBV18,.,CASSPYTSSYEQYF
TRBV6-5,.,CASSYGVSGANVLTF
TRBV29-1,TRBD2,CSVDLSWDYLNNEQFF
TRBV2,.,CASRRGSGPSETQYF
TRBV29-1,TRBD2,CSVGVLARISYEQYF
TRBV27,TRBD1,CASRLGQAGGGYTF
TRBV12-5,.,CASGLVQTDTQYF
TRBV5-1,.,CASSSPGLTYEQYF
TRBV7-9,.,CASSRDRHTEAFF
TRBV10-3,.,CAISESMGGVGTEAFF
TRBV11-1,.,CASSSSGAAYGYTF
TRBV5-1,TRBD1,CASSSTGWTGELFF
TRBV7-9,.,CASSKPSTRRNTEAFF
TRBV5-1,TRBD2,CASSPGGTSGNNEQFF
TRBV5-4,.,CASSFAGDYGYTF
TRBV11-2,TRBD2,CASTPRGVGTDTQYF
TRBV7-2,.,CASSVTVNTEAFF
TRBV10-3,.,CAIISDSGNTIYF
TRBV9,.,CASSVAVRNNEQFF